One sample yielded the 17 T cell receptor beta chains listed below, sequenced in a study of shared clonotypes between healthy human individuals. Data came from immunoSEQ multiplex PCR; TCRdb stores just in-frame clones and leaves some out. Of 300,000 to 400,000 clones in the sample, around 72% were seen once. The sample comprised memory CD4+ T cells sorted from blood. Noted subset: CD45RA-negative fraction. The receptor set was obtained from a man aged 25 to 40 in good health.

The chain has TRBV9 and TRBJ1-2; the D is unclear. Trimming removed 3 bases at V and 8 bases at J, with 11 bases between. Germline CDR1 SGDLS, CDR2 YYNGEE. CDR3 length: 12 amino acids. CDR3 in amino acids: CASSASREGYTF. In nucleotides, the CDR3 is TGTGCCAGCAGCGCCAGCCGGGAGGGCTACACCTTC.

The chain employs TRBV2 and TRBJ1-2; D call uncertain. Germline V gene sequence: CDR1 SNHLY, CDR2 FYNNEI. Trimming removed 2 bases from V and 6 bases from J, with 16 bases in between. The CDR3 runs 15 residues. CDR3 sequence: CASSETRARPDGYTF. CDR3 nucleotide sequence: TGTGCCAGCAGTGAAACAAGGGCGCGCCCCGATGGCTACACCTTC.

The chain has TRBV7-8 and TRBJ1-2, with a tentative D call TRBD1 (5 bases). There are 15 residues in the CDR3. Trimming took off 5 bases at V and 7 bases at J, with 20 bases between the two ends. Germline CDR1 reads SGHVS; CDR2 reads FQNEAQ. The CDR3 spells CASSLTPAQGAGYTF. The CDR3 nucleotides are TGTGCCAGCAGCCTAACCCCCGCCCAGGGTGCTGGCTACACCTTC.

The chain joins TRBV6-5 to TRBJ2-7; 8 bases are shared with TRBD1. J gave up 6 bases and V 5 bases, and 6 bases lay outside the gene matches. The CDR3 totals 13 residues. Germline-derived CDR1 and CDR2 are MNHEY and SVGAGI. The CDR3 region is CASSQGARGEQYF. Written as DNA, the CDR3 is TGTGCCAGCAGTCAGGGGGCGCGTGGCGAGCAGTACTTC.

CDR3 nucleotide sequence: TGTGCCAGCAGGACCAGATTTGCAAAGGGCAGCAATCAGCCCCAGCATTTT. Its protein product is CASRTRFAKGSNQPQHF. The chain couples TRBV27 to TRBJ1-5; D is unresolved. This CDR3 comprises 17 residues. Per the germline V gene, CDR1 is MNHEY and CDR2 is SMNVEV (reference sequence). V dropped 6 bases and J dropped 1 base, with 19 bases sitting between them.

The chain joins TRBV28 to TRBJ1-4; the D gene is possibly TRBD1 (5 bases). The V end was cut by 5 bases, the J end by 3 bases, with 13 bases between. The CDR3 length is 15 residues. Germline V gene sequence: CDR1 MDHEN, CDR2 SYDVKM. CDR3 sequence (DNA): TGTGCCAGCAGTCCCCTGGGACGGTCTAATGAAAAACTGTTTTTT. Translation: CASSPLGRSNEKLFF.

CDR3 loop: CSTSRVEEQYF. The CDR3 DNA follows: TGCAGTACCAGTCGGGTCGAAGAGCAGTACTTC. V usage is TRBV20-1 and J usage is TRBJ2-7; unclear D gene. The length of the CDR3 is 11 residues. CDR1 and CDR2 (germline): DFQATT, SNEGSKA (reference sequence). V lost 8 bases, J lost 7 bases, and 15 bases lay in between.

This sequence joins TRBV7-9 and TRBJ2-5; possibly TRBD1 for D (6 bases). This CDR3 region has 15 residues. Trimming pared 0 bases from V and 1 base from J, leaving 9 bases between. Germline V CDR1 and CDR2: SEHNR, FQNEAQ (reference sequence). The CDR3 nucleotides are TGTGCCAGCAGCTTAGCCCAGGGGCCCCAAGAGACCCAGTACTTC. This encodes CASSLAQGPQETQYF.

The chain joins TRBV28 to TRBJ2-3; D possibly corresponds to TRBD1 (6 bases). The CDR3 runs 15 residues. Per germline, CDR1 MDHEN and CDR2 SYDVKM. The V end lost 4 bases, the J end lost 0 bases, and 11 bases lay between the germline ends. The CDR3 DNA is TGTGCCAGCAGTTCGAACAGGGCTAGCACAGATACGCAGTATTTT. The encoded protein is CASSSNRASTDTQYF.

This chain connects TRBV27 to TRBJ1-3; D gene unclear. The CDR3 runs 15 residues. Germline lookup yields CDR1 MNHEY and CDR2 SMNVEV (reference sequence). Trimming cost V 7 bases and J 4 bases, with 17 bases left between them. The CDR3 is CASKSKGSSGNTIYF. The CDR3 DNA reads as TGTGCCAGCAAAAGCAAAGGGAGCTCCGGAAACACCATATATTTT.

The CDR3 nucleotides are TGTGCCAGCAGTGAAGGAGGAGGGGGGACATTAGTCCTGACTTTC. As protein: CASSEGGGGTLVLTF. The chain employs TRBV2 and TRBJ2-6, with D perhaps being TRBD1 or TRBD2 (6 bases each). The CDR3 consists of 15 residues. CDR1 is SNHLY and CDR2 is FYNNEI in the germline V gene. Between the trimmed V and J ends, which lost 1 base and 13 bases, there was a span of 17 bases.

This clone was observed a few times. The chain is built from TRBV11-2 and TRBJ2-5, with a possible D match to TRBD2 (6 bases). V dropped 8 bases and J dropped 5 bases, with 21 bases sitting between them. The germline V gene has CDR1 SGHAT and CDR2 FQNNGV. The length of the CDR3 is 15 residues. The CDR3 nucleotides read TGTGCCAGCCGACCTGTGCGCGGGACCAAGGAGACCCAGTACTTC. It encodes CASRPVRGTKETQYF. Drawing the rest from reference TRBV11-2 and TRBJ2-5, the complete variable domain is EAGVAQSPRYKIIEKRQSVAFWCNPISGHATLYWYQQILGQGPKLLIQFQNNGVVDDSQLPKDRFSAERLKGVDSTLKIQPAKLEDSAVYLCASRPVRGTKETQYFGPGTRLLVL.

The chain uses TRBV2 and TRBJ1-2, with D uncertain. Germline V gives CDR1 SNHLY, CDR2 FYNNEI. V lost 8 bases and J 2 bases, leaving 12 bases between the germline ends. CDR3 length equals 13 residues. As DNA, the CDR3 is TGTGCCAGCTCCTCCCAGGAAAACTATGGCTACACCTTC. Protein sequence: CASSSQENYGYTF.

This clone occurred once. The chain joins TRBV2 to TRBJ1-6; no reliable D call. V dropped 7 bases and J dropped 5 bases, with 12 bases sitting between them. The CDR3 length is 14 residues. Germline CDR1 is SNHLY and CDR2 is FYNNEI. The CDR3 coding sequence is TGTGCCAGCAACCCCCCAGGTAATAATTCACCCCTCCACTTT. Encoded protein: CASNPPGNNSPLHF.

The chain is built from TRBV6-1 and TRBJ2-3, with 8 positions matching TRBD1. The germline V gene encodes CDR1 MNHNS and CDR2 SASEGT. The ends lost 2 bases at V and 1 base at J; junction bases unmatched: 5. The CDR3 spans 16 residues. DNA for the CDR3: TGTGCCAGCAGTGAAAGAATCAGGGGGCGCACAGATACGCAGTATTTT. The encoded protein is CASSERIRGRTDTQYF.

V is TRBV28 and J is TRBJ2-5; 9 bases are shared with TRBD1. With V trimmed by 6 bases and J by 5 bases, 13 bases remained unmatched. The germline V gene has CDR1 MDHEN and CDR2 SYDVKM. The CDR3 covers 16 residues. As DNA, the CDR3 is TGTGCCAGCAGAACTGTGACAGGGGGTTTGGTTGAGACCCAGTACTTC. This codes for CASRTVTGGLVETQYF.

The chain combines TRBV18 with TRBJ1-3; D remains ambiguous. Per germline, CDR1 KGHSH and CDR2 LQKENI. The CDR3 loop spans 17 amino acids. V gave up 0 bases and J gave up 1 base, with 13 bases separating them. CDR3 sequence (DNA): TGTGCCAGCTCACCACCGCAGATACTCGGGTCTGGAAACACCATATATTTT. Translation gives CASSPPQILGSGNTIYF.